The 7 T cell receptor delta chains given below trace back to one sample, sequenced in a study of gammadelta T cells in human blood. TCRdb ran CATT on the RT-PCR reads. The data show roughly 250 delta-chain clones, 20% to 25% seen once. Sequencing used non-Vgamma9Vdelta2 gamma-delta T cells from adult blood. The receptor source for this set is a human donor.

For this clone: A far larger clone is one nucleotide away, so this likely arose from a read error. The chain combines TRDV1 with TRDJ1, with 11 bases that match TRDD3. The CDR3 runs 25 residues. Losses at the gene ends were 2 bases for V and 2 bases for J; bases not matched to a gene: 31. The V gene's germline CDR1 is TSWWSYY and CDR2 QGS. The CDR3 spells CALGESPILLPPRGLGGYGTDKLIF. CDR3 coding DNA: TGTGCTCTTGGGGAATCCCCCATCCTTCTTCCCCCCCGAGGACTTGGGGGATACGGTACCGATAAACTCATCTTT.

Of note for this clone: A read error may explain this, as a much larger clone is one base away. Other DNA sequences in this sample translate to the same CDR3. The gene calls are TRDV1 and TRDJ1; 8 bases are a match to TRDD3. CDR1 is TSWWSYY and CDR2 is QGS in the germline V gene. The CDR3 contains 25 residues. The CDR3 region is CALGAETVPLLLGVATRVYTDKLIF. The DNA for the CDR3 is TGTGCTCTTGGGGCCGAAACCGTTCCCCTCTTACTGGGGGTTGCCACCCGCGTCTACACTGATAAACTCATCTTT.

With regard to this clone: Since a far larger clone is one base different, this is likely a read error. The sample contains more than one DNA sequence encoding this CDR3. The chain recombines TRDV1 with TRDJ2; tentatively, D is TRDD3 (8 bases). The CDR3 loop spans 25 amino acids. Trimming stripped 5 bases from V and 0 bases from J, with 40 bases between. The germline V gene encodes CDR1 TSWWSYY and CDR2 QGS. The CDR3 DNA reads as TGTGCTCTTGGGTACCCGGCCTTCCTTACTACTACTGGGGGGTACGCCAGAGCTTTGACAGCACAACTCTTCTTT. Amino acids: CALGYPAFLTTTGGYARALTAQLFF.

The chain couples TRDV2 to TRDJ2; 8 nucleotides align to TRDD3. The CDR3 length is 18 residues. The junction had 8 bases not matched to a gene; V was cut back by 0 bases and J by 0 bases. The germline V gene has CDR1 GEAIGNYY and CDR2 EKD. The CDR3 spells CACDTVGRGIALTAQLFF. The CDR3 DNA follows: TGTGCCTGTGACACCGTGGGGCGGGGGATAGCTTTGACAGCACAACTCTTCTTT.

By sample share, this clone is large. Other nucleotide sequences from this sample produce the same CDR3. The chain joins TRDV1 to TRDJ1, with 7 bases that match TRDD3. This CDR3 spans 19 amino acids. From germline, CDR1 is TSWWSYY and CDR2 QGS. V was clipped by 5 bases and J by 0 bases; unmatched bases: 18. The CDR3 loop reads CALGNDIYVLGDHTDKLIF. CDR3 bases: TGTGCTCTTGGGAACGACATCTACGTTTTGGGGGACCACACCGATAAACTCATCTTT.

This clone is deemed hyperexpanded. The same CDR3 can be traced to other DNA sequences in this sample. The chain uses TRDV3 and TRDJ1, with 9 bases that match TRDD3. Germline V CDR1 and CDR2: TVYSNPD, GDNSRS (reference sequence). V shed 1 base and J 2 bases; nucleotides not matched to a gene: 8. This CDR3 has 15 amino acids. CDR3 region: CAFTTLGDLTDKLIF. CDR3 coding DNA: TGTGCCTTTACCACTCTGGGGGATCTTACCGATAAACTCATCTTT.

This clone was recorded a few times. TCRdb records a much larger clone's protein for this DNA, with a difference at residue 21 that likely arises from a read error; the protein given is the translation of the DNA. This chain connects TRDV1 to TRDJ1; 9 bases line up with TRDD3. The tail of the sequence fits TRDJ2 better, so the J call may be wrong. There are 22 residues in the CDR3. CDR1 and CDR2 (germline): TSWWSYY, QGS. CDR3 nucleotides: TGTGCTCTTGGGGAACACGCTCCTAGATGGGGGATAACCCTTTGGTACACCGATAAACTCTTCTTT. Amino acid sequence: CALGEHAPRWGITLWYTDKLFF.